This entry lists 25 T cell receptor beta chains sequenced from one sample in a study of T cell responses to AZD1222 COVID-19 vaccine. Sequencing was performed with immunoSEQ multiplex PCR; in TCRdb, only in-frame clones are kept and a portion is missing. The data contain 100,000 or so clones, 70% to 90% of them singletons. This specimen was peripheral blood, taken on day 0 of AZD1222 vaccination. The receptors come from an adult in good health.

The chain recombines TRBV29-1 with TRBJ2-1, with 9 bases matching TRBD2. The CDR3 spans 15 residues. Trimming at V came to 5 bases and at J to 5 bases, leaving 10 bases not matched to a gene. Germline CDR1 and CDR2: SQVTM and ANQGSEA. CDR3 region: CSVRGSLAGNNEQFF. In nucleotides, the CDR3 is TGCAGCGTTAGGGGGTCGCTAGCGGGAAACAATGAGCAGTTCTTC.

The chain recombines TRBV19 with TRBJ1-1; D call uncertain. The CDR3 spans 15 residues. Trimming cost V 3 bases and J 4 bases, with 15 bases left between them. Germline V gene sequence: CDR1 LNHDA, CDR2 SQIVND (reference sequence). The CDR3 DNA is TGTGCCAGTAGTATTAATAACAATAAGGGCACTGAAGCTTTCTTT. Its translation is CASSINNNKGTEAFF.

The CDR3 nucleotides read TGTGCCAGCAGCCAAGATTTGAGGAACACTGAAGCTTTCTTT. Translation: CASSQDLRNTEAFF. This chain joins TRBV3-1 (or the pseudogene TRBV3-2) and TRBJ1-1; D gene unclear. This CDR3 spans 14 amino acids. Per the germline V gene, CDR1 is LGHDT and CDR2 is YNNKEL (reference sequence). Trimming stripped 0 bases from V and 1 base from J, with 6 bases between.

The rearrangement joins TRBV6-5 to TRBJ2-7; tentatively, D is TRBD1 (6 bases). V was shortened by 2 bases and J by 4 bases, with 9 bases between the two germline ends. This CDR3 comprises 13 residues. Germline CDR1 reads MNHEY; CDR2 reads SVGAGI. CDR3 residues: CASSYRDTYEQYF. The CDR3 DNA reads TGTGCCAGCAGTTACAGGGACACGTACGAGCAGTACTTC.

This chain joins TRBV28 and TRBJ1-2; no definite D call. V lost 2 bases and J lost 0, with 7 bases in between. Germline CDR1 is MDHEN and CDR2 is SYDVKM. CDR3 length equals 14 residues. The CDR3 region has the DNA TGTGCCAGCAGTTTAGATAAAGCTAACTATGGCTACACCTTC. Protein sequence: CASSLDKANYGYTF.

The genes are TRBV12-3 or TRBV12-4 and TRBJ2-7, with 7 nucleotides matching TRBD1. Trimming removed 5 bases from V and 3 bases from J; junction bases left unmatched: 4. The CDR3 consists of 13 residues. As DNA, the CDR3 is TGTGCCAGCAGTCTCAGACAGGGCTACGAGCAGTACTTC. Translated, it gives CASSLRQGYEQYF.

The genes are TRBV14 and TRBJ2-2; D is ambiguous. Germline CDR1 SGHDN, CDR2 FVKESK. V was pared by 1 base and J by 5 bases, with 5 bases between. CDR3 size: 13 residues. The CDR3 loop reads CASSQVETGELFF. CDR3 DNA: TGTGCCAGCAGCCAAGTGGAGACCGGGGAGCTGTTTTTT.

The gene calls are TRBV19 and TRBJ1-5, with 7 bases lining up with TRBD1. The CDR3 consists of 13 residues. Germline V gives CDR1 LNHDA, CDR2 SQIVND (reference sequence). V lost 10 bases and J lost 1; bases outside the gene matches: 4. The CDR3 loop reads CATQQGSNQPQHF. The CDR3 DNA sequence: TGTGCCACCCAACAGGGGAGCAATCAGCCCCAGCATTTT.

V gene TRBV5-1 combines with J gene TRBJ1-6, with no clear D. V lost 0 bases and J 12 bases, leaving 10 bases between the germline ends. Germline CDR1 SGHRS, CDR2 YFSETQ. CDR3 length: 13 residues. CDR3 sequence reads: CASSLGALQPLHF. The CDR3 region has the DNA TGCGCCAGCAGCTTGGGGGCCCTTCAACCCCTCCACTTT.

J is TRBJ1-1 and V is TRBV5-4; D unclear. Germline lookup yields CDR1 SGHNT and CDR2 YYREEE (reference sequence). V lost 4 bases and J 0 bases, leaving 4 bases between the germline ends. The CDR3 has 12 amino acids. CDR3 DNA: TGTGCCAGCAGCATTATGAACACTGAAGCTTTCTTT. The encoded protein is CASSIMNTEAFF. Using reference TRBV5-4 and TRBJ1-1 for the parts outside the CDR3, the full variable domain is ETGVTQSPTHLIKTRGQQVTLRCSSQSGHNTVSWYQQALGQGPQFIFQYYREEENGRGNFPPRFSGLQFPNYSSELNVNALELDDSALYLCASSIMNTEAFFGQGTRLTVV.

The chain links TRBV1 to TRBJ2-7; the table's D call, TRBD2, has no DNA check behind it. TRBV1 is labeled a pseudogene. The CDR3 has 18 residues. The CDR3 protein is CTSSHTPGVGSGGYEQYF. The CDR3 coding sequence is TGCACCAGCAGCCATACCCCGGGCGTCGGTAGCGGGGGTTACGAGCAGTACTTC.

V and J are TRBV5-4 and TRBJ2-3; no firm D call. The germline CDR1 and CDR2 sequences are SGHNT and YYREEE (reference sequence). The CDR3 consists of 16 residues. The ends were cut back, 0 bases at V and 0 bases at J, with 11 bases in the middle. This CDR3 reads CASSLASDRSTDTQYF. CDR3 sequence (DNA): TGTGCCAGCAGCTTGGCGTCGGACCGAAGCACAGATACGCAGTATTTT.

J is TRBJ2-7 and V is TRBV7-9, with a weak D call TRBD2 (5 bases). This CDR3 contains 15 residues. V dropped 2 bases and J dropped 5 bases, with 16 bases sitting between them. From germline, CDR1 is SEHNR and CDR2 FQNEAQ (reference sequence). The CDR3, as DNA: TGTGCCAGCAGCTTATGGGTACGCGAGGGTGACGAGCAGTACTTC. The encoded protein is CASSLWVREGDEQYF.

The chain is built from TRBV4-1 and TRBJ2-3; TRBD2 matches at 8 bases. CDR3 length: 18 residues. Trimming removed 1 base from V and 2 bases from J; junction bases left unmatched: 11. CDR1 is MGHRA, CDR2 YSYEKL, per germline. CDR3 DNA sequence: TGCGCCAGCAGCCAAGGCCGTTCGCGGCGGGGGGTCACAGATACGCAGTATTTT. Protein sequence: CASSQGRSRRGVTDTQYF.

J is TRBJ2-2 and V is TRBV29-1; D gene unclear. The germline gives CDR1 SQVTM, CDR2 ANQGSEA. CDR3 length equals 12 residues. The V end lost 0 bases, the J end lost 7 bases, and 6 bases lay between the germline ends. The CDR3 is CSVEDVGGELFF. The DNA for the CDR3 is TGCAGCGTTGAAGATGTAGGCGGGGAGCTGTTTTTT.

The chain uses TRBV14 and TRBJ2-7, with D perhaps being TRBD1 or TRBD2 (6 bases each). Trimming removed 6 bases from V and 4 bases from J, with 16 bases in between. Germline values: CDR1 SGHDN, CDR2 FVKESK. CDR3 size: 14 residues. CDR3 coding DNA: TGTGCCAGCAGTCTAGGGGGAGGATCGTACGAGCAGTACTTC. Residues: CASSLGGGSYEQYF.

This chain joins TRBV27 and TRBJ1-1; TRBD1 is a possible D gene (5 bases). This CDR3 has 13 amino acids. Germline V CDR1 and CDR2: MNHEY, SMNVEV (reference sequence). The V end was cut by 1 base, the J end by 4 bases, with 7 bases between. CDR3 residues: CASSLWGSTEAFF. CDR3 coding DNA: TGTGCCAGCAGTTTATGGGGGAGCACTGAAGCTTTCTTT.

The rearrangement joins TRBV3-1 (or the pseudogene TRBV3-2) to TRBJ2-5; D perhaps matches TRBD2 (6 bases). Germline values: CDR1 LGHDT, CDR2 YNNKEL (reference sequence). V lost 6 bases to trimming and J lost 3 bases, with 11 bases between them. This CDR3 contains 13 residues. The DNA of the CDR3 is TGTGCCAGCAGTCTGCGGGGCGAAGAGACCCAGTACTTC. Amino acid sequence: CASSLRGEETQYF.

The V and J genes are TRBV28 and TRBJ1-3, with D tentatively TRBD1 (6 bases). Trimming shortened V by 5 bases and J by 3 bases, and 14 bases separated the two germline ends. The CDR3 runs to 15 residues. Germline V gene sequence: CDR1 MDHEN, CDR2 SYDVKM. The CDR3, as DNA: TGTGCCAGCAGTCCACCACAGGGAAATGGAAACACCATATATTTT. Protein product: CASSPPQGNGNTIYF.

The rearrangement joins TRBV2 to TRBJ1-6; TRBD1 matches 7 bases. Germline V gene sequence: CDR1 SNHLY, CDR2 FYNNEI. The CDR3 is made up of 16 amino acids. Trimming cost V 6 bases and J 8 bases; bases outside gene matches: 13. The chain's CDR3 is CASSNAVGGGDSPLHF. DNA of the CDR3: TGTGCCAGCAGCAACGCCGTAGGAGGGGGCGATTCACCCCTCCACTTT.

The chain's CDR3 is CASTQGDTQYF. CDR3 coding DNA: TGTGCCAGCACTCAAGGGGATACGCAGTATTTT. J is TRBJ2-3 and V is TRBV6-5; D is ambiguous. The V and J ends lost 7 bases and 6 bases respectively, with 8 bases between them. From germline, CDR1 is MNHEY and CDR2 SVGAGI. The CDR3 is made up of 11 amino acids.

This clone appeared once. This sequence joins TRBV10-3 and TRBJ1-5; D uncertain. V shed 2 bases and J shed 6 bases, with 11 bases lying between them. This CDR3 has 14 amino acids. Germline V gene sequence: CDR1 ENHRY, CDR2 SYGVKD. Here the CDR3 DNA reads TGTGCCATCAGTGAGGGAAAGGGAAGTCAGCCCCAGCATTTT. Translation gives CAISEGKGSQPQHF.

Written as DNA, the CDR3 is TGTGCCAGCAGCCAAGGGGAGGGGTCGGCAAATGGGAGGGAGACCCAGTACTTC. Its translation: CASSQGEGSANGRETQYF. The V gene is TRBV4-2, the J gene TRBJ2-5; 7 bases align to TRBD2. J lost 5 bases, V lost 1 base, and 16 bases had no gene match. The CDR3 has 18 residues. Germline V CDR1 and CDR2: LGHNA, YNFKEQ.

The chain carries TRBV11-3 and TRBJ2-5, with 8 bases fitting TRBD2. CDR1 is SGHNT, CDR2 YENEEA, per germline. This CDR3 is 15 amino acids long. The V gene end was trimmed by 6 bases and the J gene end by 5 bases; junction bases not matched to a gene: 11. CDR3 in amino acids: CASSLTSVNSETQYF. CDR3 in DNA: TGTGCCAGCAGTTTGACTAGCGTCAATTCGGAGACCCAGTACTTC.

The chain is built from TRBV5-1 and TRBJ1-3, with D tentatively TRBD1 (6 bases). The V end lost 4 bases, the J end lost 0 bases, and 8 bases lay between the germline ends. Germline assignment: CDR1 SGHRS and CDR2 YFSETQ. This CDR3 comprises 14 residues. CDR3 sequence reads: CASSKDSSGNTIYF. The CDR3 coding sequence is TGCGCCAGCAGCAAGGACAGCTCTGGAAACACCATATATTTT.